What follows is one TCR beta chain and its context. Its antigen remains unidentified. This specimen comes from a study of T cells after yellow fever vaccination. General study points: By day 5 rather than day 15, the secondary response had peaked, though it was weaker.

CDR1 and CDR2 from the germline V gene are SQVTM and ANQGSEA. V shed 5 bases and J shed 0 bases, with 14 bases lying between them. This CDR3 is 15 amino acids long. Researchers made TCR cDNA using 5'RACE template switching, and this step added a universal primer site and UMIs. TCRdb reprocessed the 5' RACE reads with MiXCR, giving one entry per CDR3 protein. The sample lists 150,000 or so distinct CDR3 sequences; around 9.7% were seen once. This clonotype was sampled from a man aged 18 to 30 who received the YFV17D yellow fever vaccine. Sequencing used CD8+ T cells sorted from PBMCs, obtained 45 days after the yellow fever booster vaccination. This chain connects TRBV29-1 to TRBJ1-3; TRBD1 is a possible D gene (5 bases). This CDR3 reads CSVSGLPSSGNTIYF. In nucleotides, the CDR3 is TGCAGCGTTTCGGGGCTTCCCTCCTCTGGAAACACCATATATTTT.